These T cell receptor beta chains were read from a single sample in a study of OX40 agonist ivuxolimab in advanced cancers. Measured with immunoSEQ multiplex PCR; TCRdb has only the in-frame clones, and not every one. This repertoire shows approximately 160,000 clones, approximately 94% found once; its top ten account for about 0.31%. The sequences come from CD4+ or CD8+ T cells sorted from blood, collected in a trial of the OX40 agonist ivuxolimab. The source is an adult with an advanced solid tumor such as melanoma, head and neck, liver or kidney cancer. The CDR3 runs from the conserved cysteine through the conserved F or W. D genes are given only for firm matches. Not all rows give a size; the values are once, few, many and, for expanded clones, a class.

V gene,clone size,D gene,J gene,CDR3 DNA,CDR3 protein
TRBV6-1,NA,NA,TRBJ2-5,TGTGCCAGCAGCTCCCTTCCCCGGTTTGGGGAGACCCAGTACTTC,CASSSLPRFGETQYF
TRBV27,NA,TRBD1,TRBJ1-1,TGTGCCAGCACATCAGGGACAGGGGTGAACACTGAAGCTTTCTTT,CASTSGTGVNTEAFF
TRBV27,NA,NA,TRBJ1-2,TGTGCCAGCAGTTTTTCACATATCTATGGCTACACCTTC,CASSFSHIYGYTF
TRBV7-9,few,NA,TRBJ1-4,TGTGCCAGCAGCAGGGGGTTGCGAGAAAAACTGTTTTTT,CASSRGLREKLFF
TRBV11-2,once,TRBD1,TRBJ2-7,TGTGCCAGCAGCTTGGGACAGATCTACGAGCAGTACTTC,CASSLGQIYEQYF
TRBV19,NA,NA,TRBJ1-3,TGTGCCAGTCAACAGGGTGGTGAAAACACCATATATTTT,CASQQGGENTIYF
TRBV25-1,NA,NA,TRBJ1-2,TGTGCCAGCAGTGTTGCGCGTGAGGGCTACACCTTC,CASSVAREGYTF
TRBV10-3,NA,NA,TRBJ2-2,TGTGCCATCAGCCCGGACATCCTTGCGAACACCGGGGAGCTGTTTTTT,CAISPDILANTGELFF
TRBV10-3,NA,NA,TRBJ2-7,TGTGCCACCCTCAAGAAGGACGAGCAGTACTTC,CATLKKDEQYF
TRBV29-1,NA,NA,TRBJ2-4,TGCAGCGTTAAGTTATTAGGGGGGGCTTACATTCAGTACTTC,CSVKLLGGAYIQYF
TRBV7-7,NA,NA,TRBJ2-3,TGTGCTAGCAGCTTAGGGGCCGGGCCCCTCGTGGCAGATACGCAGTATTTT,CASSLGAGPLVADTQYF
TRBV19,once,TRBD2,TRBJ2-2,TGTGCCTGCAATCGTGCGGGGGACACCGGGGAGCTGTTTTTT,CACNRAGDTGELFF
TRBV28,NA,NA,TRBJ1-2,TGTGCCAGCAGTAGTATGGGCGGGGGGTATGGCTACACCTTC,CASSSMGGGYGYTF
TRBV7-2,NA,NA,TRBJ1-4,TGTGCCAGCAGCTTCGGGGAGATTAATGAAAAACTGTTTTTT,CASSFGEINEKLFF
TRBV28,NA,TRBD1,TRBJ2-7,TGTGCCAGCAGGGGACAGGGGGCGTACGAGCAGTACTTC,CASRGQGAYEQYF
TRBV27,NA,TRBD1,TRBJ2-1,TGTGCCAGCAGTTTGACAGGGGCGTTGTACAATGAGCAGTTCTTC,CASSLTGALYNEQFF
TRBV4-2,NA,TRBD2,TRBJ2-7,TGTGCCAGCAGCCCCAGAGGACTAGCGTCCAACGAGCAGTACTTC,CASSPRGLASNEQYF
TRBV6-1,NA,TRBD2,TRBJ2-7,TGTGCCAGCAGACTCACTAGCGGAAGCGAGCAGTACTTC,CASRLTSGSEQYF
TRBV27,NA,NA,TRBJ2-7,TGTGCCAGCAGTTTATGGGCTAGGGGGGGCGAGCAGTACTTC,CASSLWARGGEQYF
TRBV9,once,TRBD2,TRBJ2-7,TGTGCCAGCAGCACCGGGACTACCCTCTACGAGCAGTACTTC,CASSTGTTLYEQYF
TRBV30,NA,NA,TRBJ2-4,TGTGCCTGGAGTGTAGTGGGACAAGGGAACATTCAGTACTTC,CAWSVVGQGNIQYF
TRBV12-5,NA,NA,TRBJ2-3,TGTGCTAGTGGTTTGGGGATGGGGGACCACACAGATACGCAGTATTTT,CASGLGMGDHTDTQYF
TRBV28,NA,TRBD2,TRBJ2-7,TGTGCCAGCAGTTTAGGCGGGAGTAGGCACGAGCAGTACTTC,CASSLGGSRHEQYF
TRBV19,NA,NA,TRBJ2-3,TGTGCCAGTACCTCGACAGACGCTAGCACAGATACGCAGTATTTT,CASTSTDASTDTQYF
TRBV7-9,NA,TRBD1,TRBJ2-1,TGTGCCAGCAGCGCGTACAGGGGGGTAGTAGGCAATGAGCAGTTCTTC,CASSAYRGVVGNEQFF
TRBV5-1,NA,NA,TRBJ2-7,TGCGCCAGCAGCCTCCGCGCTCTTTCCTACGAGCAGTACTTC,CASSLRALSYEQYF
TRBV10-3,NA,NA,TRBJ2-2,TGTGCCATCTCGCGGGGGAACACCGGGGAGCTGTTTTTT,CAISRGNTGELFF
TRBV7-9,NA,TRBD1,TRBJ1-4,TGTGCCAGCAGCCTCAGGGGGACCGAAAAACTGTTTTTT,CASSLRGTEKLFF
TRBV10-2,NA,NA,TRBJ1-2,TGCGCCAGCAGTGAGAACAGGGACTATGGCTACACCTTC,CASSENRDYGYTF